A single sample is the source of the 27 T cell receptor beta chains below, sequenced in a study of early T cells in non-severe SARS-CoV-2 infection. TCRdb itself ran the 5' RACE reads through MiXCR, one entry per CDR3 protein. The table lists some 88,000 distinct CDR3 sequences, around 17% of them singletons. Specimen: whole blood, collected at baseline. The receptors derive from an adult who was a healthcare worker with PCR-confirmed SARS-CoV-2 infection or an uninfected control (not recorded which).

Many counts were recorded for this clonotype. This sequence joins TRBV7-9 and TRBJ1-1; D not certain. The CDR3 runs 12 residues. Deletions cut 4 bases from V and 7 bases from J, with 10 bases between. CDR1 SEHNR and CDR2 FQNEAQ come from the germline V gene (reference sequence). The CDR3 region is CASSSETDEAFF. DNA for the CDR3: TGTGCCAGCAGCTCTGAGACGGATGAAGCTTTCTTT.

The sample holds a few counts of this clonotype. V gene TRBV28 combines with J gene TRBJ1-5; no clear D gene. Germline CDR1 reads MDHEN; CDR2 reads SYDVKM. This CDR3 is 14 amino acids long. With 8 bases removed from V and 2 bases from J, the gap between germline ends came to 13 bases. CDR3 sequence reads: CASFQSVGNQPQHF. CDR3 nucleotide sequence: TGTGCCAGCTTCCAGTCGGTTGGCAATCAGCCCCAGCATTTT.

In this sample, this clonotype turned up many times. CDR3 in amino acids: CASSFRRELAGYNEQFF. In nucleotides, the CDR3 is TGTGCCAGCAGCTTCCGGCGGGAACTAGCGGGGTACAATGAGCAGTTCTTC. The chain links TRBV7-2 to TRBJ2-1; 10 nucleotides line up with TRBD2. CDR3 size: 17 residues. With V trimmed by 3 bases and J by 4 bases, 9 bases remained unmatched. Germline V gene data show CDR1 as SGHTA and CDR2 as FQGNSA.

The chain combines TRBV20-1 with TRBJ1-3; D is possibly TRBD1 (6 bases). The CDR3 runs to 13 residues. CDR1 DFQATT and CDR2 SNEGSKA come from the germline V gene (reference sequence). Deletions cut 5 bases from V and 4 bases from J, with 12 bases between. The CDR3 sequence: CSARTGSGNTIYF. For the CDR3, the DNA is TGCAGTGCTCGCACAGGGTCCGGAAACACCATATATTTT.

This clonotype occurred a few times. The gene calls are TRBV4-3 and TRBJ2-5; a possible D gene is TRBD2 (5 bases). V lost 4 bases, J lost 0 bases, and 9 bases lay in between. This CDR3 comprises 14 residues. The germline CDR1 and CDR2 sequences are LGHNA and YSLEER. CDR3 loop: CASSPGLYQETQYF. CDR3 sequence (DNA): TGCGCCAGCAGCCCCGGACTGTACCAAGAGACCCAGTACTTC.

This clonotype appeared a few times. The chain uses TRBV4-1 and TRBJ1-5; D is undetermined. V was cut by 2 bases and J by 4 bases, with 9 bases left in between. This CDR3 has 14 amino acids. Germline values: CDR1 MGHRA, CDR2 YSYEKL. The CDR3 nucleotides are TGCGCCAGCAGCCAATTCACCTCTAATCAGCCCCAGCATTTT. It is translated as CASSQFTSNQPQHF.

This clonotype was observed a few times. V and J are TRBV5-5 and TRBJ2-5; perhaps TRBD2 as D (5 bases). The CDR3 is 13 amino acids. Germline CDR1 and CDR2: SGHKS and YYEKEE (reference sequence). V lost 0 bases to trimming and J lost 5 bases, with 8 bases between them. The CDR3 here is CASSLAGDETQYF. CDR3 in DNA: TGTGCCAGCAGCTTGGCCGGGGATGAGACCCAGTACTTC.

In this sample, this clonotype turned up a few times. This chain connects TRBV29-1 to TRBJ2-1, with 9 bases matching TRBD2. Germline CDR1 is SQVTM and CDR2 is ANQGSEA. There are 14 residues in the CDR3. The trim removed 8 bases at V and 1 base at J, leaving 6 bases unmatched. The CDR3 DNA follows: TGCAGCTATAGCGGGAGTAGGTCCTACAATGAGCAGTTCTTC. This codes for CSYSGSRSYNEQFF.

This clonotype came up a few times. The rearrangement uses TRBV3-1 and TRBJ2-1; D is possibly TRBD2 (5 bases). The CDR3 is 15 amino acids. The germline gives CDR1 LGHDT, CDR2 YNNKEL (reference sequence). Trimming removed 1 base at V and 3 bases at J, with 10 bases between. The DNA of the CDR3 is TGTGCCAGCAGCCAAGTCGCGGGCGGCTACAATGAGCAGTTCTTC. Its translation is CASSQVAGGYNEQFF.

This clonotype was detected only a few times. V and J are TRBV29-1 and TRBJ1-4; a weak D match, TRBD1 (5 bases). V was trimmed by 3 bases and J by 7 bases, leaving 6 bases between them. The CDR3 contains 11 residues. Germline values: CDR1 SQVTM, CDR2 ANQGSEA. The DNA of the CDR3 is TGCAGCGTTGAGAGGGGTGAAAAACTGTTTTTT. It yields the protein CSVERGEKLFF. Based on the CDR3 plus reference TRBV29-1 and TRBJ1-4, the full variable domain is SAVISQKPSRDICQRGTSLTIQCQVDSQVTMMFWYRQQPGQSLTLIATANQGSEATYESGFVIDKFPISRPNLTFSTLTVSNMSPEDSSIYLCSVERGEKLFFGSGTQLSVL.

This clonotype was counted a few times. The chain couples TRBV7-2 to TRBJ1-6; 7 nucleotides align to TRBD1. This CDR3 spans 17 amino acids. V lost 2 bases to trimming and J lost 7 bases; unmatched junction nucleotides: 11. Germline V lookup: CDR1 SGHTA, CDR2 FQGNSA. This CDR3 reads CASSLLWAVGQNSPLHF. CDR3 sequence (DNA): TGTGCCAGCAGCTTATTGTGGGCCGTGGGACAGAATTCACCCCTCCACTTT.

V and J are TRBV27 and TRBJ1-5, with D uncertain. Germline CDR1 and CDR2: MNHEY and SMNVEV (reference sequence). The V and J ends lost 2 bases and 0 bases respectively, with 5 bases between them. The CDR3 runs to 14 residues. DNA for the CDR3: TGTGCCAGCAGTTTACAGAATAGCAATCAGCCCCAGCATTTT. Protein sequence: CASSLQNSNQPQHF.

The rearrangement joins TRBV6-2 or TRBV6-3 to TRBJ1-2; D is uncertain. The CDR3 is 14 amino acids. V lost 6 bases, J lost 6 bases, and 17 bases lay in between. The germline V gene has CDR1 MNHEY and CDR2 SVGEGT. As DNA, the CDR3 is TGTGCCAGCAGCCATGGAAAGGAGGGTCATGGCTACACCTTC. Translated: CASSHGKEGHGYTF.

The V and J genes are TRBV5-8 and TRBJ1-1, with D perhaps TRBD1 (5 bases). V was shortened by 7 bases and J by 4 bases, with 17 bases between the two germline ends. The CDR3 runs 14 residues. From germline, CDR1 is SGHTS and CDR2 YDEGEE. The CDR3 bases are TGTGCCAGCGTCGCGAGGGGCGCGACCACTGAAGCTTTCTTT. This encodes CASVARGATTEAFF.

This clonotype is judged medium-sized. V is TRBV7-3 and J is TRBJ2-7, with a possible D match to TRBD1 (6 bases). Germline V lookup: CDR1 SGHTA, CDR2 FQGTGA. The CDR3 is 14 residues long. V was trimmed by 1 base and J by 0 bases, leaving 7 bases between them. The CDR3 is CASSLRTASYEQYF. DNA of the CDR3: TGTGCCAGCAGCTTAAGGACAGCCTCCTACGAGCAGTACTTC. The whole variable domain, remainder taken from reference TRBV7-3 and TRBJ2-7, is GAGVSQTPSNKVTEKGKYVELRCDPISGHTALYWYRQSLGQGPEFLIYFQGTGAADDSGLPNDRFFAVRPEGSVSTLKIQRTERGDSAVYLCASSLRTASYEQYFGPGTRLTVT.

This clonotype appeared a few times. V and J are TRBV19 and TRBJ2-1, with D unresolved. The CDR3 is 14 amino acids. The V gene lost 4 bases and the J gene lost 9 bases, with 16 bases spanning the gap. Per the germline V gene, CDR1 is LNHDA and CDR2 is SQIVND (reference sequence). CDR3 nucleotides: TGTGCCAGTAGTAAGGGCCAAATTAGTGGTGAGCAGTTCTTC. Translation gives CASSKGQISGEQFF.

Ten or more counts support this clonotype. The chain links TRBV6-5 to TRBJ1-2; D is unresolved. This CDR3 has 13 residues. CDR1 is MNHEY and CDR2 is SVGAGI in the germline V gene. Trimming pared 2 bases from V and 4 bases from J, leaving 8 bases between. The CDR3 DNA sequence: TGTGCCAGCAGTTACCCGAGTGGCTATGGCTACACCTTC. Translation gives CASSYPSGYGYTF.

In this sample, this clonotype turned up a few times. This chain links TRBV7-2 with TRBJ2-2, with 10 bases aligning to TRBD2. Trimming took 1 base from V and 5 from J; bases not matched to a gene: 10. CDR1 and CDR2 from the germline V gene are SGHTA and FQGNSA. CDR3 length equals 18 residues. The CDR3 region has the DNA TGTGCCAGCAGCTTAGACGCTAGCGGGAGAGGTGAAACCGGGGAGCTGTTTTTT. It yields the protein CASSLDASGRGETGELFF. Complete variable domain (other parts from reference TRBV7-2 and TRBJ2-2): GAGVSQSPSNKVTEKGKDVELRCDPISGHTALYWYRQSLGQGLEFLIYFQGNSAPDKSGLPSDRFSAERTGGSVSTLTIQRTQQEDSAVYLCASSLDASGRGETGELFFGEGSRLTVL.

This clonotype turned up a few times. J is TRBJ2-7 and V is TRBV27, with no clear D. Germline V gives CDR1 MNHEY, CDR2 SMNVEV (reference sequence). The CDR3 extends over 14 amino acids. Trimming stripped 0 bases from V and 2 bases from J, with 8 bases between. CDR3 bases: TGTGCCAGCAGTTTATCCAGGTCAGCCTACGAGCAGTACTTC. This codes for CASSLSRSAYEQYF.

The CDR3 protein is CASSVVGSRPNEQFF. Written as DNA, the CDR3 is TGTGCCAGCAGCGTAGTGGGGAGTAGGCCCAATGAGCAGTTCTTC. V is TRBV9 and J is TRBJ2-1; tentatively, D is TRBD2 (5 bases). The ends were cut back, 0 bases at V and 6 bases at J, with 13 bases in the middle. CDR3 size: 15 residues. Germline CDR1 SGDLS, CDR2 YYNGEE.

V usage is TRBV6-2 or TRBV6-3 and J usage is TRBJ2-5; 7 nucleotides align to TRBD1. J lost 3 bases, V lost 8 bases, and 9 bases had no gene match. This CDR3 has 14 amino acids. Germline assignment: CDR1 MNHEY and CDR2 SVGEGT. The CDR3 DNA is TGTGCCAGCGCAAGAACAGGGGCGGAAGAGACCCAGTACTTC. It encodes CASARTGAEETQYF.

The sample holds many counts of this clonotype. The CDR3 region is CASSEGTSYTDTQYF. The DNA for the CDR3 is TGTGCCAGCAGTGAAGGGACTAGCTACACAGATACGCAGTATTTT. The chain combines TRBV25-1 with TRBJ2-3; 9 nucleotides agree with TRBD2. Germline CDR1 is MGHDK and CDR2 is SYGVNS. There are 15 residues in the CDR3. Losses at the gene ends were 2 bases for V and 2 bases for J; bases not matched to a gene: 2.

This clonotype has just a few counts. The gene calls are TRBV28 and TRBJ2-7; 9 bases match TRBD1. Germline V gene data show CDR1 as MDHEN and CDR2 as SYDVKM. CDR3 size: 14 residues. Trimming took 5 bases from V and 6 from J; bases not matched to a gene: 8. The CDR3 DNA follows: TGTGCCAGCAGTGGGGGGGACAGGGTATTCGAGCAGTACTTC. This encodes CASSGGDRVFEQYF.

The chain is built from TRBV14 and TRBJ2-1, with 11 bases fitting TRBD1. With V trimmed by 5 bases and J by 5 bases, 8 bases remained unmatched. The germline CDR1 and CDR2 sequences are SGHDN and FVKESK. The CDR3 is made up of 16 amino acids. The CDR3 DNA reads as TGTGCCAGCAGCGAAGTATTGGGACAGGGGGACAATGAGCAGTTCTTC. Translation: CASSEVLGQGDNEQFF.

Only a few counts were recorded for this clonotype. V and J are TRBV29-1 and TRBJ2-2, with 9 bases matching TRBD1. Trimming cost V 6 bases and J 4 bases; bases outside gene matches: 6. The CDR3 runs 14 residues. Germline V lookup: CDR1 SQVTM, CDR2 ANQGSEA. The CDR3 nucleotides are TGCAGCGTCGACGACAGGGGGTCCACCGGGGAGCTGTTTTTT. This translates into CSVDDRGSTGELFF.

V and J are TRBV12-3 or TRBV12-4 and TRBJ2-1; 9 bases fit TRBD2. The CDR3 totals 18 residues. With 0 bases clipped from V and 5 bases from J, the junction kept 11 bases outside the gene matches. The CDR3 nucleotides read TGTGCCAGCAGTTTAGCGCTAAGAGGGCTAGCGGGAAACAATGAGCAGTTCTTC. This encodes CASSLALRGLAGNNEQFF.

J is TRBJ1-1 and V is TRBV6-1; D remains unclear. The V and J ends lost 1 base and 0 bases respectively, with 6 bases between them. CDR3 length equals 14 residues. Per the germline V gene, CDR1 is MNHNS and CDR2 is SASEGT. The CDR3 protein is CASSEGHLNTEAFF. CDR3 nucleotide sequence: TGTGCCAGCAGTGAAGGACACCTGAACACTGAAGCTTTCTTT.